These 22 T cell receptor beta chains were sequenced from one sample in a study of T cell responses to AZD1222 COVID-19 vaccine. Sequencing was performed with immunoSEQ multiplex PCR; in TCRdb, only in-frame clones are kept and a portion is missing. The repertoire holds approximately 77,000 clones, with approximately 92% as singletons. The input for sequencing was peripheral blood, taken 28 days after the second AZD1222 dose. All receptors come from an adult who received the AZD1222 COVID-19 vaccine.

V and J are TRBV6-5 and TRBJ2-3, with D perhaps TRBD2 (6 bases). Trimming removed 0 bases at V and 0 bases at J, with 10 bases between. CDR3 size: 16 residues. Germline CDR1 reads MNHEY; CDR2 reads SVGAGI. The DNA for the CDR3 is TGTGCCAGCAGTTACTCGCGGGGCCTCAGCACAGATACGCAGTATTTT. Amino acids: CASSYSRGLSTDTQYF.

The chain links TRBV6-5 to TRBJ2-7; D is possibly TRBD2 (7 bases). The V end was cut by 2 bases, the J end by 3 bases, with 14 bases between. This CDR3 is 15 amino acids long. CDR1 MNHEY and CDR2 SVGAGI come from the germline V gene. CDR3 nucleotides: TGTGCCAGCAGTTACACCGCGGGGGCTGGCTACGAGCAGTACTTC. It is translated as CASSYTAGAGYEQYF.

The rearrangement uses TRBV30 and TRBJ1-1; 7 nucleotides line up with TRBD1. Germline V gives CDR1 GTSNPN, CDR2 SVGIG (reference sequence). V lost 3 bases to trimming and J lost 0 bases; unmatched junction nucleotides: 7. CDR3 length equals 15 residues. CDR3 coding DNA: TGTGCCTGGAGGTTCCGGGACAGACTGAACACTGAAGCTTTCTTT. Translation: CAWRFRDRLNTEAFF.

The J gene is TRBJ2-1, the V gene TRBV5-8, with TRBD2 identical over 8 bases. Germline CDR1 reads SGHTS; CDR2 reads YDEGEE. The CDR3 has 16 amino acids. The V gene end was trimmed by 4 bases and the J gene end by 0 bases; junction bases not matched to a gene: 6. The CDR3 loop reads CASSPVAGLSYNEQFF. The CDR3 DNA is TGTGCCAGCAGCCCAGTAGCGGGACTCTCCTACAATGAGCAGTTCTTC.

The chain uses TRBV9 and TRBJ1-3, with 11 bases fitting TRBD1. Germline loops: CDR1 SGDLS, CDR2 YYNGEE. The ends lost 4 bases at V and 4 bases at J; junction bases unmatched: 4. There are 15 residues in the CDR3. CDR3 sequence reads: CASSSGQGAGNTIYF. CDR3 sequence (DNA): TGTGCCAGCAGCTCCGGACAGGGGGCAGGAAACACCATATATTTT.

This sequence joins TRBV28 and TRBJ1-2; possible D gene TRBD1, 6 bases. The CDR3 length is 17 residues. Trimming removed 2 bases at V and 2 bases at J, with 18 bases between. Germline CDR1 MDHEN, CDR2 SYDVKM. As DNA, the CDR3 is TGTGCCAGCAGTTTAATTCAGGGGACCAAGAAAAACTATGGCTACACCTTC. The encoded protein is CASSLIQGTKKNYGYTF.

This clone was seen a single time. This chain uses TRBV11-2 with TRBJ1-5, with D uncertain. Trimming took off 0 bases at V and 6 bases at J, with 6 bases between the two ends. CDR3 size: 13 residues. Germline V gene lookup returns CDR1 SGHAT and CDR2 FQNNGV. CDR3 nucleotides: TGTGCCAGCAGCTTAGACGGGCCTCAGCCCCAGCATTTT. Its translation is CASSLDGPQPQHF.

The chain joins TRBV7-9 to TRBJ1-5; TRBD1 agrees at 7 bases. CDR1 is SEHNR, CDR2 FQNEAQ, per germline (reference sequence). CDR3 length equals 14 residues. With 7 bases clipped from V and 1 base from J, the junction kept 4 bases outside the gene matches. The CDR3 sequence: CASTTDRSNQPQHF. The CDR3 DNA reads TGTGCCAGCACCACGGACAGGAGCAATCAGCCCCAGCATTTT.

V is TRBV30 and J is TRBJ2-1, with 7 bases identical to TRBD1. The CDR3 extends over 15 amino acids. After removal of 5 bases from V and 1 base from J, the junction contained 8 bases not matched to a gene. Looked up from germline, CDR1 is GTSNPN and CDR2 is SVGIG (reference sequence). The CDR3 loop reads CAWSTGLGSYNEQFF. The DNA for the CDR3 is TGTGCCTGGTCGACAGGGTTGGGGTCCTACAATGAGCAGTTCTTC.

The rearrangement uses TRBV3-1 (or the pseudogene TRBV3-2) and TRBJ1-5, with no clear D. The CDR3 has 13 residues. V dropped 0 bases and J dropped 7 bases, with 7 bases sitting between them. Germline CDR1 is LGHDT and CDR2 is YNNKEL (reference sequence). The CDR3 DNA reads as TGTGCCAGCAGCCAAGACAGCGCACAGCCCCAGCATTTT. This sequence encodes CASSQDSAQPQHF.

The count of this clone is one. The chain carries TRBV18 and TRBJ1-6; no definite D call. V lost 1 base and J 4 bases, leaving 11 bases between the germline ends. Germline CDR1 and CDR2: KGHSH and LQKENI. The CDR3 is 16 residues long. CDR3 DNA sequence: TGTGCCAGCTCACCACGGCAGGTTGTTTATAATTCACCCCTCCACTTT. It yields the protein CASSPRQVVYNSPLHF.

V usage is TRBV28 and J usage is TRBJ1-3; 9 bases agree with TRBD1. The V segment lost 7 bases and the J segment 0 bases; nucleotides outside the gene matches: 7. The CDR3 spans 16 residues. Germline V lookup: CDR1 MDHEN, CDR2 SYDVKM. CDR3 loop: CASTVPTGGSGNTIYF. CDR3 coding DNA: TGTGCCAGCACTGTTCCGACAGGGGGCTCTGGAAACACCATATATTTT.

The V call is TRBV5-6, the J call TRBJ1-1; no clear D gene. Per germline, CDR1 SGHDT and CDR2 YYEEEE. This CDR3 spans 13 amino acids. V shed 2 bases and J shed 7 bases, with 12 bases lying between them. The CDR3 loop reads CASSFWSADEAFF. CDR3 DNA: TGTGCCAGCAGCTTTTGGTCGGCAGATGAAGCTTTCTTT.

Regarding this clone: One junction end does not reproduce the germline sequence, and a read error may be involved. This rearrangement joins TRBV5-1 to TRBJ2-3, with 11 bases aligning to TRBD1. Germline CDR1 SGHRS, CDR2 YFSETQ. The CDR3 is 18 amino acids. CDR3 bases: TGCGCCAGCAGGTTGGACAGGGGGCGCATCTTTTCCACAGATACGCAGTATTTT. Translating gives CASRLDRGRIFSTDTQYF.

This clone occurred once. The CDR3 loop reads CASSFEPTNEKLFF. CDR3 coding DNA: TGCGCCAGCAGCTTCGAGCCAACTAATGAAAAACTGTTTTTT. The J gene is TRBJ1-4, the V gene TRBV5-1; D not certain. V lost 2 bases, J lost 0 bases, and 5 bases lay in between. CDR3 length equals 14 residues. From germline, CDR1 is SGHRS and CDR2 YFSETQ.

This sequence joins TRBV7-3 and TRBJ2-7, with a weak D call TRBD1 (6 bases). Between the trimmed V and J ends, which lost 2 bases and 0 bases, there was a span of 8 bases. The CDR3 runs to 14 residues. CDR1 SGHTA and CDR2 FQGTGA come from the germline V gene. The CDR3 nucleotides are TGTGCCAGCAGCTTACAGGGGTCCTCCTACGAGCAGTACTTC. It codes for CASSLQGSSYEQYF.

The chain links TRBV2 to TRBJ1-3; perhaps TRBD1 as D (6 bases). The germline gives CDR1 SNHLY, CDR2 FYNNEI. The CDR3 runs 17 residues. V dropped 7 bases and J dropped 0 bases, with 19 bases sitting between them. This chain's CDR3 is CASTRGIGFSSGNTIYF. CDR3 DNA: TGTGCCAGCACAAGGGGGATCGGCTTTAGCTCTGGAAACACCATATATTTT.

The rearrangement uses TRBV5-4 and TRBJ2-2, with 8 bases lining up with TRBD1. The CDR3 sequence is 14 residues long. From germline, CDR1 is SGHNT and CDR2 YYREEE (reference sequence). The J segment lost 1 base and the V segment lost 5 bases, leaving 1 base of the junction unmatched. As DNA, the CDR3 is TGTGCCAGCAGAGGGACAGGGAACACCGGGGAGCTGTTTTTT. It specifies CASRGTGNTGELFF.

The genes are TRBV30 and TRBJ1-3; perhaps TRBD1 as D (6 bases). The germline V and J ends were trimmed by 6 bases and 2 bases, with 11 bases remaining between them. Germline lookup yields CDR1 GTSNPN and CDR2 SVGIG (reference sequence). This CDR3 region has 13 residues. The CDR3 is CACSGVPGNTIYF. The DNA for the CDR3 is TGTGCCTGTTCAGGGGTACCTGGAAACACCATATATTTT. The complete variable domain, with remaining parts taken from reference TRBV30 and TRBJ1-3, reads SQTIHQWPATLVQPVGSPLSLECTVEGTSNPNLYWYRQAAGRGLQLLFYSVGIGQISSEVPQNLSASRPQDRQFILSSKKLLLSDSGFYLCACSGVPGNTIYFGEGSWLTVV.

The gene calls are TRBV30 and TRBJ1-5; D unclear. The CDR3 totals 13 residues. The germline V gene encodes CDR1 GTSNPN and CDR2 SVGIG (reference sequence). V lost 5 bases, J lost 3 bases, and 11 bases lay in between. CDR3 loop: CAWGFGVNQPQHF. The DNA for the CDR3 is TGTGCCTGGGGTTTCGGGGTCAATCAGCCCCAGCATTTT.

This clone was observed a handful of times. V gene TRBV30 combines with J gene TRBJ2-2; D ambiguous. Deletions cut 1 base from V and 4 bases from J, with 1 base between. There are 11 residues in the CDR3. The germline CDR1 and CDR2 sequences are GTSNPN and SVGIG (reference sequence). The DNA of the CDR3 is TGTGCCTGGAGTGCCACCGGGGAGCTGTTTTTT. As protein: CAWSATGELFF.

This rearrangement joins TRBV9 to TRBJ1-3; tentative D call: TRBD1 (5 bases). This CDR3 is 18 amino acids long. Trimming removed 4 bases from V and 0 bases from J, with 20 bases in between. Per the germline V gene, CDR1 is SGDLS and CDR2 is YYNGEE. The DNA of the CDR3 is TGTGCCAGCAGCTCTGCCCGGGACGGTAAACCCTCTGGAAACACCATATATTTT. Translated, it gives CASSSARDGKPSGNTIYF.